This TCR beta chain was retrieved from a study of T-cell memory formation after mild COVID-19 (dated by TCRdb to the early 2020s). Background on the whole study: TCR sequence clusters from the two donors were found to be largely donor specific. In two donors, T-cell clones that expanded and contracted after mild COVID-19 were tracked by sequencing TCRalpha and TCRbeta repertoires over time. The cohort was made up of two young adult volunteers, one female and one male, who were previously healthy.

PBMCs were isolated by Ficoll-Paque density gradient centrifugation. In its sample, this clonotype was seen a few times. Its antigen remains unidentified. Base qualities are not at hand, and no much larger clone is one base apart. The listed sequencing device is Illumina NovaSeq 6000. cDNA libraries for TCRalpha and TCRbeta were prepared by 5'RACE using constant-segment primers, with sample barcodes and unique molecular identifiers added. Trizol reagent was used to extract RNA from every sample. The libraries were amplified in two PCR steps, and the second step added a second sample barcode and Illumina TruSeq adapters. Sequencing of libraries was performed on an Illumina NovaSeq with 2 x 150 bp paired-end reads. The paper's data handling went like this. Reads were demultiplexed and collapsed into UMI-guided consensus sequences with migec v1.2.7. Using mixcr v2.1.11, the UMI consensuses were aligned to TRA and TRB V and J templates and assembled into clonotypes. A clonotype was counted as expanded or contracted only if both edgeR and NoisET called the change significant, with noise models trained on biological replicates. For edgeR calls, the cutoffs were a false discovery rate-adjusted p below 0.01 and a log2 fold-change threshold of 1. PCA with hierarchical clustering of max-normalized trajectories of the 1000 most abundant clonotypes was used as exploratory dynamics analysis. The CD4 or CD8 phenotype of responding clones was assigned using the separately sequenced CD4+ and CD8+ repertoires. The public reads were reprocessed in TCRdb via fastp at Q25 and MiXCR, keeping in-frame beta chains. Every CDR3 protein is listed once, alongside the most common genes and DNA of its rows. TCRdb, not the authors, supplied the V and J calls. The sample contains 470,000 or so distinct CDR3 sequences, about 20% of them found a single time. The top ten clonotypes cover about 8.1% of the sample.

Overall study outcomes, separate from this receptor: Some responding clones were detected in pre-infection memory, suggesting pre-existing cross-reactive memory T cells joined the SARS-CoV-2 response. Only a couple of mild cases were covered by the study, and larger cohorts that include severe cases with pre-infection samples were considered necessary. SARS-CoV-2 specificity was not confirmed for the second-wave clones peaking on day 37. From day 15 to 85, contracting clones showed balanced CD4/CD8 phenotypes, whereas a second wave of clones that expanded from day 15 to 37 leaned towards CD4+. Contracting CD4+ clones turned up mainly in the CM and EM memory subsets, whereas EMRA was where CD8+ clones were enriched.

Cut back by 4 bases and 5 bases, the V and J ends lie 18 bases apart. Spanning cysteine to phenylalanine, the CDR3 consists of 15 amino acids. Left in the record is the CDR3 DNA by itself, 45 bases read in frame from the first base. In the germline V gene, CDR1 corresponds to SGHDT and CDR2 to YYEEEE. Sequenced: PBMCs or a T cell subset sorted from them (not recorded which). The chain uses TRBV5-6 and TRBJ1-1, with no confident D gene call. The TCR was taken from an adult woman who had mild COVID-19 (a few samples of this study predate the infection). The sample titles of this study are shuffled in the database, so cell type and time point are left out; the donor was told from shared clones. The bases are TGTGCCAGCAGCCTAGGTGGGTATGGGTTGACTGAAGCTTTCTTT. The resulting protein is CASSLGGYGLTEAFF.